The next 29 T cell receptor beta chains were all read from a single sample in a study of shared clonotypes between healthy human individuals. Here immunoSEQ multiplex PCR was the method, and the copy in TCRdb shows in-frame clones only, minus some. The sample lists around 1.9 million clones, around 95% occurring once. Naive CD8 cells lacked CD45RO, underwent positive selection for CCR7 and left out terminally differentiated effector memory CD45RA+ cells. The sample was naive CD8+ T cells from PBMCs. These receptor sequences come from a young man in good health. Some clones in this sample may be carry-over from other donors' samples.

A remark on this clone: Other nucleotide sequences from this sample produce the same CDR3. The rearrangement joins TRBV7-2 to TRBJ1-2; 7 bases agree with TRBD1. The CDR3 is 15 residues long. The germline V gene has CDR1 SGHTA and CDR2 FQGNSA. After removal of 5 bases from V and 2 bases from J, the junction contained 8 bases not matched to a gene. The CDR3 protein is CASSPLRTGNYGYTF. As DNA, the CDR3 is TGTGCCAGCAGCCCCCTTAGGACAGGCAACTATGGCTACACCTTC. Full variable domain (rest looked up from reference TRBV7-2 and TRBJ1-2): GAGVSQSPSNKVTEKGKDVELRCDPISGHTALYWYRQSLGQGLEFLIYFQGNSAPDKSGLPSDRFSAERTGGSVSTLTIQRTQQEDSAVYLCASSPLRTGNYGYTFGSGTRLTVV.

V gene TRBV13 combines with J gene TRBJ2-1, with D perhaps being TRBD1 or TRBD2 (5 bases each). This CDR3 is built from 14 residues. V lost 8 bases and J 3 bases, leaving 14 bases between the germline ends. From germline, CDR1 is PRHDT and CDR2 FYEKMQ (reference sequence). The CDR3 DNA sequence: TGTGCCAGCTATCTGGGGGATAACTACAATGAGCAGTTCTTC. Its protein product is CASYLGDNYNEQFF.

The genes are TRBV6-5 and TRBJ1-2, with 11 bases aligning to TRBD1. With V trimmed by 6 bases and J by 4 bases, 4 bases remained unmatched. CDR1 MNHEY and CDR2 SVGAGI come from the germline V gene. CDR3 size: 14 residues. CDR3 residues: CASRGDRGSYGYTF. The CDR3 nucleotides are TGTGCCAGCAGAGGGGACAGGGGGTCCTATGGCTACACCTTC.

J is TRBJ2-2 and V is TRBV7-9, with TRBD1 matching over 9 bases. In germline, CDR1 is SEHNR, CDR2 FQNEAQ (reference sequence). The ends lost 2 bases at V and 5 bases at J; junction bases unmatched: 6. The CDR3 length is 16 residues. CDR3 sequence (DNA): TGTGCCAGCAGCTTATGGGGAGACAGGGGGACCGGGGAGCTGTTTTTT. This sequence encodes CASSLWGDRGTGELFF.

CDR3 sequence: CASSSLDSETQYF. CDR3 in DNA: TGTGCCAGCAGCTCATTAGACAGCGAGACCCAGTACTTC. J is TRBJ2-5 and V is TRBV11-2, with D possibly being TRBD1 (5 bases). The CDR3 consists of 13 residues. V was trimmed by 4 bases and J by 5 bases, leaving 11 bases between them. The germline V gene has CDR1 SGHAT and CDR2 FQNNGV.

This rearrangement joins TRBV2 to TRBJ2-2; D not resolved. CDR1 and CDR2 (germline): SNHLY, FYNNEI. Trimming took off 6 bases at V and 4 bases at J, with 3 bases between the two ends. This CDR3 is 11 amino acids long. The CDR3 DNA reads TGTGCCAGCAGGATCACCGGGGAGCTGTTTTTT. This gives the protein CASRITGELFF.

This clone was seen once. The chain has TRBV5-1 and TRBJ2-2; TRBD1 matches 7 bases. The CDR3 has 17 amino acids. V trimming: 4 bases; J trimming: 7 bases; junction bases outside the gene matches: 16. The germline gives CDR1 SGHRS, CDR2 YFSETQ. In DNA form, the CDR3 reads TGCGCCAGCAGCAATCCTCCGGACAGGCTCCTGGGCGGGGAGCTGTTTTTT. It specifies CASSNPPDRLLGGELFF.

This clone came up once. The V and J genes are TRBV28 and TRBJ2-7; 10 positions agree with TRBD2. The CDR3 consists of 13 residues. With V trimmed by 6 bases and J by 6 bases, 5 bases remained unmatched. Looked up from germline, CDR1 is MDHEN and CDR2 is SYDVKM. This CDR3 is CASRPSGSSEQYF. CDR3 coding DNA: TGTGCCAGCAGACCTAGCGGGAGTTCCGAGCAGTACTTC.

This chain joins TRBV30 and TRBJ2-7, with D perhaps matching TRBD1 (6 bases). The CDR3 contains 12 residues. V lost 4 bases and J 2 bases, leaving 9 bases between the germline ends. The V gene's germline CDR1 is GTSNPN and CDR2 SVGIG (reference sequence). CDR3 DNA: TGTGCCTGGAACAGGGATACCTACGAGCAGTACTTC. It is translated as CAWNRDTYEQYF.

This chain joins TRBV7-8 and TRBJ2-7; possible D gene TRBD2, 6 bases. Germline V gives CDR1 SGHVS, CDR2 FQNEAQ. V dropped 5 bases and J dropped 3 bases, with 17 bases sitting between them. This CDR3 region has 15 residues. In nucleotides, the CDR3 is TGTGCCAGCAGCCCCGTCGGCGGGATGGTCTACGAGCAGTACTTC. It translates to CASSPVGGMVYEQYF. Using reference TRBV7-8 and TRBJ2-7 for the parts outside the CDR3, the full variable domain is GAGVSQSPRYKVAKRGQDVALRCDPISGHVSLFWYQQALGQGPEFLTYFQNEAQLDKSGLPSDRFFAERPEGSVSTLKIQRTQQEDSAVYLCASSPVGGMVYEQYFGPGTRLTVT.

J is TRBJ2-5 and V is TRBV29-1; 10 bases agree with TRBD2. The assigned J gene may be wrong: the sequence end matches TRBJ2-7 better. This CDR3 has 15 residues. Per the germline V gene, CDR1 is SQVTM and CDR2 is ANQGSEA. CDR3 bases: TGCAGCGTTGAAACCGGGACTAGCGCGACCTACGAGCAGTACTTC. It translates to CSVETGTSATYEQYF.

The rearrangement uses TRBV2 and TRBJ2-3; D is perhaps TRBD1 or TRBD2 (6 bases each). V lost 11 bases and J 6 bases, leaving 18 bases between the germline ends. The germline CDR1 and CDR2 sequences are SNHLY and FYNNEI. The CDR3 is 13 amino acids. The CDR3 region has the DNA TGTGCCGGTCTTAGAGGGGGGCAGGATACGCAGTATTTT. It is translated as CAGLRGGQDTQYF.

The rearrangement uses TRBV11-2 and TRBJ2-3; no reliable D call. This CDR3 is built from 14 residues. The germline CDR1 and CDR2 sequences are SGHAT and FQNNGV. V was clipped by 5 bases and J by 6 bases, with 15 bases between them. CDR3 loop: CASSALRSRDTQYF. The CDR3 DNA reads TGTGCCAGCAGCGCGCTACGGTCGCGGGATACGCAGTATTTT. Variable domain in full (rest from reference TRBV11-2 and TRBJ2-3): EAGVAQSPRYKIIEKRQSVAFWCNPISGHATLYWYQQILGQGPKLLIQFQNNGVVDDSQLPKDRFSAERLKGVDSTLKIQPAKLEDSAVYLCASSALRSRDTQYFGPGTRLTVL.

The genes are TRBV6-9 and TRBJ1-4, with 8 bases matching TRBD1. From germline, CDR1 is MNHGY and CDR2 SVAAGI. This CDR3 contains 17 residues. With V trimmed by 0 bases and J by 0 bases, 3 bases remained unmatched. CDR3 coding DNA: TGTGCCAGCAGTTATTCGGGACAGGCCGCAACTAATGAAAAACTGTTTTTT. Translating it yields CASSYSGQAATNEKLFF.

This chain connects TRBV7-9 to TRBJ2-7, with TRBD1 as a possible D gene (6 bases). V was cut by 5 bases and J by 1 base, with 18 bases left in between. CDR3 length: 16 amino acids. Per the germline V gene, CDR1 is SEHNR and CDR2 is FQNEAQ (reference sequence). The chain's CDR3 is CASSRTPGTSSYEQYF. CDR3 coding DNA: TGTGCCAGCAGCCGAACCCCCGGGACAAGTTCCTACGAGCAGTACTTC.

The chain joins TRBV4-3 to TRBJ1-2, with D perhaps TRBD1 (6 bases). V shed 1 base and J shed 2 bases, with 11 bases lying between them. The length of the CDR3 is 15 residues. Per the germline V gene, CDR1 is LGHNA and CDR2 is YSLEER. CDR3 protein: CASSQGGAGNYGYTF. Written as DNA, the CDR3 is TGCGCCAGCAGCCAAGGGGGGGCAGGGAACTATGGCTACACCTTC.

The chain couples TRBV7-8 to TRBJ2-1; 12 bases fit TRBD2. The ends lost 6 bases at V and 0 bases at J; junction bases unmatched: 3. The germline gives CDR1 SGHVS, CDR2 FQNEAQ. The CDR3 runs 16 residues. The CDR3 region has the DNA TGTGCCAGCAGTCAACTAGCGGGGGGCTCCTACAATGAGCAGTTCTTC. Translating it yields CASSQLAGGSYNEQFF.

The chain has TRBV6-1 and TRBJ1-4; D gene uncertain. The V gene's germline CDR1 is MNHNS and CDR2 SASEGT. The CDR3 length is 19 residues. Deletions cut 4 bases from V and 1 base from J, with 22 bases between. The CDR3 DNA sequence: TGTGCCAGCAGTGGTTTCGCCAGTCCGCTCTTTCAAACTAATGAAAAACTGTTTTTT. Translation gives CASSGFASPLFQTNEKLFF.

The V and J genes are TRBV15 and TRBJ1-4, with TRBD1 identical over 9 bases. Per the germline V gene, CDR1 is LNHNV and CDR2 is YYDKDF (reference sequence). The CDR3 is 14 residues long. J was trimmed by 6 bases and V by 5 bases; bases with no gene match: 4. Here the CDR3 DNA reads TGTGCCACCAGCCTACGGACAGGGGATGAAAAACTGTTTTTT. Translated, it gives CATSLRTGDEKLFF.

The J gene is TRBJ2-7, the V gene TRBV30, with D unresolved. Trimming stripped 1 base from V and 7 bases from J, with 11 bases between. CDR3 length: 12 residues. CDR1 and CDR2 from the germline V gene are GTSNPN and SVGIG (reference sequence). DNA for the CDR3: TGTGCCTGGAGTGCCCTCCCCCAGGAGCAGTACTTC. Translation: CAWSALPQEQYF.

About this clone itself: Other DNA variants within this sample encode the same CDR3. The V and J genes are TRBV28 and TRBJ1-3; 7 bases fit TRBD1. Germline loops: CDR1 MDHEN, CDR2 SYDVKM. CDR3 length: 15 residues. J was trimmed by 3 bases and V by 2 bases; bases with no gene match: 4. CDR3 amino acids: CASSLRGGSGNTIYF. The CDR3 DNA reads as TGTGCCAGCAGTTTAAGAGGGGGCAGTGGAAACACCATATATTTT. Using reference TRBV28 and TRBJ1-3 for the parts outside the CDR3, the full variable domain is DVKVTQSSRYLVKRTGEKVFLECVQDMDHENMFWYRQDPGLGLRLIYFSYDVKMKEKGDIPEGYSVSREKKERFSLILESASTNQTSMYLCASSLRGGSGNTIYFGEGSWLTVV.

This chain joins TRBV19 and TRBJ2-3, with D unresolved. Looked up from germline, CDR1 is LNHDA and CDR2 is SQIVND (reference sequence). The CDR3 is 14 amino acids. Between the trimmed V and J ends, which lost 4 bases and 1 base, there was a span of 9 bases. The CDR3 coding sequence is TGTGCCAGTAGTAAACACCAACGCACAGATACGCAGTATTTT. Translation gives CASSKHQRTDTQYF.

V gene TRBV27 combines with J gene TRBJ1-3, with TRBD1 as a possible D gene (5 bases). The V gene lost 2 bases and the J gene lost 1 base, with 6 bases spanning the gap. This CDR3 comprises 14 residues. Looked up from germline, CDR1 is MNHEY and CDR2 is SMNVEV (reference sequence). CDR3 in DNA: TGTGCCAGCAGTTTACAGGGATCTGGAAACACCATATATTTT. This sequence encodes CASSLQGSGNTIYF.

This chain uses TRBV19 with TRBJ2-5, with 10 bases aligning to TRBD2. V lost 2 bases and J lost 3; bases outside the gene matches: 6. This CDR3 is 16 amino acids long. From germline, CDR1 is LNHDA and CDR2 SQIVND (reference sequence). In DNA form, the CDR3 reads TGTGCCAGTAGTATACGTCCTAGCGGGAGAGAAGAGACCCAGTACTTC. It specifies CASSIRPSGREETQYF.

The chain carries TRBV6-5 and TRBJ2-2; D is unclear. V was clipped by 6 bases and J by 2 bases, with 4 bases between them. This CDR3 comprises 12 residues. CDR1 MNHEY and CDR2 SVGAGI come from the germline V gene. CDR3 region: CASRHNTGELFF. CDR3 nucleotide sequence: TGTGCCAGCAGGCATAACACCGGGGAGCTGTTTTTT.

The V call is TRBV5-6, the J call TRBJ2-5; D possibly uses TRBD1 or TRBD2 (6 bases each). In germline, CDR1 is SGHDT, CDR2 YYEEEE. The CDR3 spans 15 residues. The V end lost 0 bases, the J end lost 4 bases, and 13 bases lay between the germline ends. CDR3 in DNA: TGTGCCAGCAGCTTGGCCCCCGGGGGCTTAGAGACCCAGTACTTC. The encoded protein is CASSLAPGGLETQYF.

For this clone: The sample contains more than one DNA sequence encoding this CDR3. The CDR3 spells CASSLGGNQETQYF. CDR3 nucleotide sequence: TGTGCCAGCAGCCTGGGCGGAAACCAAGAGACCCAGTACTTC. This chain uses TRBV5-6 with TRBJ2-5; D gene ambiguous. V was cut by 4 bases and J by 0 bases, with 10 bases left in between. CDR3 length: 14 amino acids. The V gene's germline CDR1 is SGHDT and CDR2 YYEEEE.

The chain is built from TRBV19 and TRBJ2-4, with D unresolved. Deletions cut 0 bases from V and 7 bases from J, with 16 bases between. The germline V gene encodes CDR1 LNHDA and CDR2 SQIVND (reference sequence). The CDR3 is 16 amino acids. The CDR3 DNA is TGTGCCAGTAGTATAGAGGCCGGGTCACTTGGGAACATTCAGTACTTC. This encodes CASSIEAGSLGNIQYF.

The V gene is TRBV28, the J gene TRBJ2-1; no clear D. Germline V lookup: CDR1 MDHEN, CDR2 SYDVKM. The CDR3 is 11 residues long. Trimming took 8 bases from V and 9 from J, leaving 11 bases between them. The CDR3 protein is CASGIQLEQFF. For the CDR3, the DNA is TGTGCCAGCGGGATACAACTTGAGCAGTTCTTC.